The 2 T cell receptor beta chains below all came from one sample that was sequenced in a study of blood T cell repertoires in COVID-19. Data came from immunoSEQ multiplex PCR; TCRdb stores just in-frame clones and leaves some out. This repertoire shows approximately 220,000 clones, around 81% found once; its top ten account for 2.3%. Input material: peripheral blood. These receptors were taken from a woman aged 60-75 years with acute or convalescent COVID-19.

This clone was found a few times. This CDR3 is also generated by other DNA sequences in the sample. The V gene is TRBV5-1, the J gene TRBJ1-1; 8 bases match TRBD1. This CDR3 contains 14 residues. Looked up from germline, CDR1 is SGHRS and CDR2 is YFSETQ. The trim removed 3 bases at V and 5 bases at J, leaving 6 bases unmatched. The CDR3: CASSSGTGGTEAFF. CDR3 sequence (DNA): TGCGCCAGCAGCTCCGGGACAGGAGGGACTGAAGCTTTCTTT.

The chain combines TRBV30 with TRBJ2-3; the match to TRBD1 covers 7 bases. The CDR3 has 15 amino acids. With 4 bases clipped from V and 5 bases from J, the junction kept 12 bases outside the gene matches. Germline V gene data show CDR1 as GTSNPN and CDR2 as SVGIG (reference sequence). CDR3 sequence reads: CAWTVGEGARDTQYF. Here the CDR3 DNA reads TGTGCCTGGACGGTCGGAGAGGGGGCACGAGATACGCAGTATTTT.